These 15 T cell receptor beta chains were sequenced from one sample in a study of blood T cell repertoires in COVID-19. Assay used: immunoSEQ multiplex PCR; TCRdb lists only in-frame clones, some missing. In the table there are hundreds of thousands of clones, roughly nine tenths of which are singletons. The sequenced material came from peripheral blood. The source is a man in his fifties or sixties with COVID-19, enrolled during active disease.

The rearrangement uses TRBV19 and TRBJ2-2; TRBD1 aligns across 7 bases. The junction had 13 bases not matched to a gene; V was cut back by 3 bases and J by 3 bases. The CDR3 is made up of 18 amino acids. Looked up from germline, CDR1 is LNHDA and CDR2 is SQIVND (reference sequence). CDR3 loop: CASSIGWNRGDYTGELFF. CDR3 coding DNA: TGTGCCAGTAGTATTGGTTGGAACAGGGGAGATTACACCGGGGAGCTGTTTTTT.

This chain links TRBV7-9 with TRBJ2-1; perhaps TRBD2 as D (5 bases). Germline V gives CDR1 SEHNR, CDR2 FQNEAQ (reference sequence). The V and J ends lost 5 bases and 10 bases respectively, with 18 bases between them. The CDR3 contains 14 residues. CDR3 amino acids: CASSSSERPGEQFF. The CDR3, as DNA: TGTGCCAGCAGCAGCAGCGAGAGACCGGGAGAGCAGTTCTTC.

In DNA, the CDR3 is TGTGCCAGCAGCTTGACGGCGGGGGCCGACCTCCAAGCTTTCTTT. It translates to CASSLTAGADLQAFF. V and J are TRBV5-4 and TRBJ1-1; a possible D gene is TRBD1 (6 bases). Trimming cost V 1 base and J 9 bases, with 19 bases left between them. The V gene's germline CDR1 is SGHNT and CDR2 YYREEE (reference sequence). The CDR3 consists of 15 residues. Together with reference TRBV5-4 and TRBJ1-1, the CDR3 gives the full variable domain: ETGVTQSPTHLIKTRGQQVTLRCSSQSGHNTVSWYQQALGQGPQFIFQYYREEENGRGNFPPRFSGLQFPNYSSELNVNALELDDSALYLCASSLTAGADLQAFFGQGTRLTVV.

V is TRBV11-3 and J is TRBJ2-3; D is ambiguous. Trimming shortened V by 5 bases and J by 2 bases, and 11 bases separated the two germline ends. The germline gives CDR1 SGHNT, CDR2 YENEEA. There are 14 residues in the CDR3. The CDR3: CASSPTPPTDTQYF. The CDR3 DNA is TGTGCCAGCAGCCCGACTCCGCCCACAGATACGCAGTATTTT.

The CDR3: CASSYPRGGLGELFF. DNA of the CDR3: TGTGCCAGTAGCTACCCTAGAGGAGGGCTAGGGGAGCTGTTTTTT. This chain connects TRBV19 to TRBJ2-2, with D perhaps matching TRBD2 (6 bases). This CDR3 region has 15 residues. Germline V gene sequence: CDR1 LNHDA, CDR2 SQIVND (reference sequence). Trimming took off 6 bases at V and 8 bases at J, with 19 bases between the two ends.

The table lists this clone with a count of one. The CDR3 bases are TGTGCCAGCAGTTCAGAATTTATCTCCTACGAGCAGTACTTC. Encoded protein: CASSSEFISYEQYF. V and J are TRBV27 and TRBJ2-7; D remains unclear. V lost 4 bases to trimming and J lost 0 bases, with 10 bases between them. The CDR3 length is 14 residues. Germline lookup yields CDR1 MNHEY and CDR2 SMNVEV (reference sequence).

The V gene is TRBV18, the J gene TRBJ1-5; D remains unclear. The CDR3 sequence is 15 residues long. V gave up 3 bases and J gave up 3 bases, with 12 bases separating them. The germline V gene encodes CDR1 KGHSH and CDR2 LQKENI. This chain's CDR3 is CASSPRGLNNQPQHF. CDR3 sequence (DNA): TGTGCCAGCTCACCTCGGGGTCTTAACAATCAGCCCCAGCATTTT.

The chain combines TRBV11-2 with TRBJ1-2; 10 nucleotides match TRBD1. The CDR3 loop spans 18 amino acids. Trimming cost V 4 bases and J 4 bases; bases outside gene matches: 15. CDR1 and CDR2 (germline): SGHAT, FQNNGV. CDR3 sequence reads: CASSYRAGGGQGRYGYTF. The CDR3 DNA sequence: TGTGCCAGCAGCTATCGAGCCGGGGGGGGACAGGGGCGCTATGGCTACACCTTC.

CDR3 sequence (DNA): TGTGCCAGCGGGGGGGGAACTGAAGCTTTCTTT. This translates into CASGGGTEAFF. This chain joins TRBV28 and TRBJ1-1; D might be TRBD1 (5 bases). The CDR3 has 11 residues. CDR1 is MDHEN, CDR2 SYDVKM, per germline. V shed 8 bases and J shed 5 bases, with 9 bases lying between them. Together with reference TRBV28 and TRBJ1-1, the CDR3 gives the full variable domain: DVKVTQSSRYLVKRTGEKVFLECVQDMDHENMFWYRQDPGLGLRLIYFSYDVKMKEKGDIPEGYSVSREKKERFSLILESASTNQTSMYLCASGGGTEAFFGQGTRLTVV.

Remarks on this clone: This same CDR3 is encoded by further DNA sequences in the sample. The chain links TRBV5-1 to TRBJ2-2, with D perhaps TRBD2 (6 bases). Germline values: CDR1 SGHRS, CDR2 YFSETQ. There are 16 residues in the CDR3. V was clipped by 0 bases and J by 0 bases, with 9 bases between them. The CDR3 DNA is TGCGCCAGCAGCTTGGCTACGGGAGCGAACACCGGGGAGCTGTTTTTT. It is translated as CASSLATGANTGELFF.

The V call is TRBV9, the J call TRBJ2-3; TRBD2 aligns across 12 bases. V was clipped by 2 bases and J by 5 bases; unmatched bases: 6. This CDR3 spans 16 amino acids. The germline V gene encodes CDR1 SGDLS and CDR2 YYNGEE. The CDR3 DNA is TGTGCCAGCAGCGTGGCGACTAGCGGGAGAGTAGATACGCAGTATTTT. Translation: CASSVATSGRVDTQYF.

This chain connects TRBV19 to TRBJ1-5, with D uncertain. Germline assignment: CDR1 LNHDA and CDR2 SQIVND (reference sequence). The CDR3 is 15 amino acids. V was shortened by 0 bases and J by 7 bases, with 13 bases between the two germline ends. In nucleotides, the CDR3 is TGTGCCAGTAGTATAGAAGGGAGGATTATCCAGCCCCAGCATTTT. This codes for CASSIEGRIIQPQHF.

V and J are TRBV2 and TRBJ1-5, with 7 bases fitting TRBD1. The V and J ends lost 11 bases and 4 bases, in that order; junction bases with no gene match: 8. CDR3 length: 13 residues. CDR1 is SNHLY, CDR2 FYNNEI, per germline. The CDR3 DNA is TGTGCCGCCTCGGACAGGCCGAATCAGCCCCAGCATTTT. This sequence encodes CAASDRPNQPQHF.

This chain uses TRBV3-1 (or the pseudogene TRBV3-2) with TRBJ2-2; 11 positions match TRBD2. The CDR3 contains 18 residues. J lost 7 bases, V lost 0 bases, and 10 bases had no gene match. Germline V lookup: CDR1 LGHDT, CDR2 YNNKEL (reference sequence). CDR3 sequence: CASSQDWDSGRVGGELFF. Written as DNA, the CDR3 is TGTGCCAGCAGCCAAGATTGGGATAGCGGGAGGGTCGGCGGGGAGCTGTTTTTT.

This chain joins TRBV18 and TRBJ2-2; D is perhaps TRBD1 (6 bases). The CDR3 loop spans 15 amino acids. The ends were cut back, 4 bases at V and 4 bases at J, with 13 bases in the middle. Germline CDR1 and CDR2: KGHSH and LQKENI. Written as DNA, the CDR3 is TGTGCCAGCTCACTCTCCGACAGGCCCACCGGGGAGCTGTTTTTT. This codes for CASSLSDRPTGELFF.